This T cell receptor beta chain was sequenced for a study of OX40 agonist ivuxolimab in advanced cancers. This CDR3 comprises 17 residues. Germline assignment: CDR1 SQVTM and CDR2 ANQGSEA. V dropped 2 bases and J dropped 4 bases, with 22 bases sitting between them. Anyone with autoimmune disease history or systemic immunosuppression was excluded. The repertoire was sequenced with immunoSEQ multiplex PCR; TCRdb's copy has only in-frame clones and lacks some. The profile shows about 21,000 clones, around 83% of them singletons. The receptor's source is an adult with an advanced solid tumor such as melanoma, head and neck, liver or kidney cancer. This chain connects TRBV29-1 to TRBJ2-3; D is perhaps TRBD2 (8 bases). This sample comprised CD4+ or CD8+ T cells sorted from blood, obtained in a trial of the OX40 agonist ivuxolimab. The chain's CDR3 is CSVEHDRGRGAPDTQYF. DNA of the CDR3: TGCAGCGTTGAACACGATAGGGGGCGGGGGGCCCCAGATACGCAGTATTTT.